Below, 17 T cell receptor beta chains from the same sample are listed, as sequenced in a study of OX40 agonist ivuxolimab in advanced cancers. The repertoire was sequenced with immunoSEQ multiplex PCR; TCRdb's copy has only in-frame clones and lacks some. The sample contains about 71,000 clones, more than 75% of which appear only once. The source was CD4+ or CD8+ T cells sorted from blood, collected in a trial of the OX40 agonist ivuxolimab. The receptors here all came from an adult with an advanced solid tumor such as melanoma, head and neck, liver or kidney cancer.

In its sample, this clone was seen once. The chain uses TRBV29-1 and TRBJ2-1; no clear D gene. CDR3 length equals 13 residues. Trimming stripped 5 bases from V and 4 bases from J, with 12 bases between. Germline lookup yields CDR1 SQVTM and CDR2 ANQGSEA. The CDR3 protein is CSVLGFKYNEQFF. DNA for the CDR3: TGCAGCGTTCTCGGTTTTAAGTACAATGAGCAGTTCTTC.

The V call is TRBV5-4, the J call TRBJ2-1, with 7 bases that match TRBD1. Germline loops: CDR1 SGHNT, CDR2 YYREEE (reference sequence). The CDR3 loop spans 15 amino acids. V dropped 4 bases and J dropped 4; count of bases not matched to a gene: 8. Written as DNA, the CDR3 is TGTGCCAGCAGCCGACAGGGCCCCGATTACAATGAGCAGTTCTTC. Translated: CASSRQGPDYNEQFF.

The genes are TRBV6-1 and TRBJ2-7; 7 bases map to TRBD2. Per germline, CDR1 MNHNS and CDR2 SASEGT. Unmatched junction bases numbered 5, after V lost 1 base and J lost 5 bases. The CDR3 is made up of 14 amino acids. The CDR3 sequence: CASSEGGRANEQYF. The CDR3 DNA reads TGTGCCAGCAGTGAAGGCGGGAGAGCCAACGAGCAGTACTTC.

This chain connects TRBV6-6 to TRBJ2-7; 8 positions match TRBD2. The CDR3 has 14 amino acids. Trimming cost V 5 bases and J 7 bases; bases outside gene matches: 10. Germline V gene data show CDR1 as MNHNY and CDR2 as SVGAGI (reference sequence). For the CDR3, the DNA is TGTGCCAGCAGTCCCGCCGGGGGGGCGGGGGAGCAGTACTTC. Amino acid sequence: CASSPAGGAGEQYF.

The chain uses TRBV18 and TRBJ2-7; maybe TRBD1 (6 bases). CDR3 length: 13 amino acids. Per the germline V gene, CDR1 is KGHSH and CDR2 is LQKENI. Deletions cut 1 base from V and 3 bases from J, with 7 bases between. In DNA, the CDR3 is TGTGCCAGCTCACCACAGGGGGACTACGAGCAGTACTTC. Its protein is CASSPQGDYEQYF.

The chain couples TRBV9 to TRBJ1-2; the match to TRBD1 covers 7 bases. V was clipped by 4 bases and J by 5 bases; unmatched bases: 11. Germline loops: CDR1 SGDLS, CDR2 YYNGEE. The CDR3 extends over 15 amino acids. Written as DNA, the CDR3 is TGTGCCAGCAGCCCCCGCGGGGACAGTATTTATGGCTACACCTTC. Encoded protein: CASSPRGDSIYGYTF.

The chain couples TRBV5-1 to TRBJ2-3; D is possibly TRBD1 or TRBD2 (5 bases each). This CDR3 spans 15 amino acids. Trimming took off 0 bases at V and 2 bases at J, with 10 bases between the two ends. Germline V CDR1 and CDR2: SGHRS, YFSETQ. CDR3 loop: CASSLVGGTTDTQYF. In nucleotides, the CDR3 is TGCGCCAGCAGCTTGGTTGGGGGTACCACAGATACGCAGTATTTT. The variable domain in full, with the rest retrieved from reference TRBV5-1 and TRBJ2-3, is KAGVTQTPRYLIKTRGQQVTLSCSPISGHRSVSWYQQTPGQGLQFLFEYFSETQRNKGNFPGRFSGRQFSNSRSEMNVSTLELGDSALYLCASSLVGGTTDTQYFGPGTRLTVL.

The V call is TRBV28, the J call TRBJ1-3, with D possibly being TRBD1 (5 bases). Germline V lookup: CDR1 MDHEN, CDR2 SYDVKM. This CDR3 contains 14 residues. Trimming took 4 bases from V and 4 from J, leaving 11 bases between them. The CDR3 DNA sequence: TGTGCCAGCAGTTCCCCGGGGCTCGGAAACACCATATATTTT. Its translation: CASSSPGLGNTIYF.

This clone was detected once. V gene TRBV2 combines with J gene TRBJ2-7; 11 bases are shared with TRBD1. V gave up 11 bases and J gave up 4 bases; unmatched junction bases: 19. Germline CDR1 and CDR2: SNHLY and FYNNEI. The CDR3 runs 17 residues. The CDR3 here is CAGRGKFGDRGLYEQYF. The CDR3 bases are TGTGCCGGCCGAGGGAAGTTCGGGGACAGGGGGTTGTACGAGCAGTACTTC.

The rearrangement links TRBV7-2 to TRBJ2-7; D remains ambiguous. This CDR3 comprises 12 residues. Germline CDR1 reads SGHTA; CDR2 reads FQGNSA. The V end lost 1 base, the J end lost 6 bases, and 7 bases lay between the germline ends. The CDR3 loop reads CASSLEVGEQYF. The CDR3 coding sequence is TGTGCCAGCAGCTTAGAGGTCGGCGAGCAGTACTTC.

This rearrangement joins TRBV27 to TRBJ2-1; 9 bases are a match to TRBD1. The CDR3 extends over 14 amino acids. The ends lost 10 bases at V and 3 bases at J; junction bases unmatched: 7. Germline assignment: CDR1 MNHEY and CDR2 SMNVEV (reference sequence). For the CDR3, the DNA is TGTGCCAATCTGGACAGGGGACACTACAATGAGCAGTTCTTC. Translation gives CANLDRGHYNEQFF.

The rearrangement joins TRBV5-1 to TRBJ2-1; 8 bases match TRBD1. V gave up 0 bases and J gave up 7 bases; unmatched junction bases: 6. Germline CDR1 and CDR2: SGHRS and YFSETQ. The CDR3 is 15 residues long. CDR3: CASSLDPGQVNEQFF. CDR3 DNA sequence: TGCGCCAGCAGCTTGGACCCGGGACAGGTTAATGAGCAGTTCTTC. Full variable domain (missing parts from reference TRBV5-1 and TRBJ2-1): KAGVTQTPRYLIKTRGQQVTLSCSPISGHRSVSWYQQTPGQGLQFLFEYFSETQRNKGNFPGRFSGRQFSNSRSEMNVSTLELGDSALYLCASSLDPGQVNEQFFGPGTRLTVL.

J is TRBJ1-5 and V is TRBV6-6; D ambiguous. V dropped 8 bases and J dropped 3 bases, with 14 bases sitting between them. Germline V gene data show CDR1 as MNHNY and CDR2 as SVGAGI (reference sequence). The CDR3 runs 14 residues. CDR3 sequence: CASLSSRNNQPQHF. The CDR3 region has the DNA TGTGCCAGCCTAAGTTCAAGAAACAATCAGCCCCAGCATTTT.

This chain connects TRBV6-5 to TRBJ2-7, with D possibly matching TRBD1 (5 bases). CDR1 MNHEY and CDR2 SVGAGI come from the germline V gene. The V gene lost 0 bases and the J gene lost 7 bases, with 13 bases spanning the gap. The CDR3 extends over 14 amino acids. CDR3 nucleotides: TGTGCCAGCAGTTACTCGGCGGCGAAGGGGGAGCAGTACTTC. It is translated as CASSYSAAKGEQYF.

The chain uses TRBV19 and TRBJ2-3; D might be TRBD1 (5 bases). Germline V gene lookup returns CDR1 LNHDA and CDR2 SQIVND (reference sequence). The CDR3 is made up of 16 amino acids. Trimming removed 0 bases at V and 9 bases at J, with 19 bases between. CDR3 residues: CASSIEHRFYSGTQYF. CDR3 bases: TGTGCCAGTAGTATAGAGCACAGGTTTTACTCCGGGACGCAGTATTTT.

The CDR3 DNA sequence: TGTGCCAGTAGTCCCGGGACTGCGAACTCCGAGCAGTACTTC. It translates to CASSPGTANSEQYF. This chain connects TRBV19 to TRBJ2-7, with D possibly being TRBD2 (6 bases). Germline lookup yields CDR1 LNHDA and CDR2 SQIVND (reference sequence). Between the trimmed V and J ends, which lost 5 bases and 6 bases, there was a span of 17 bases. CDR3 length: 14 residues.

The CDR3 is CASSVAGTTNTGELFF. In DNA, the CDR3 is TGTGCCAGCAGCGTAGCCGGGACAACGAACACCGGGGAGCTGTTTTTT. The chain uses TRBV9 and TRBJ2-2, with D possibly TRBD1 on 6 matching bases. Germline CDR1 is SGDLS and CDR2 is YYNGEE. The CDR3 covers 16 residues. Trimming stripped 0 bases from V and 0 bases from J, with 9 bases between.